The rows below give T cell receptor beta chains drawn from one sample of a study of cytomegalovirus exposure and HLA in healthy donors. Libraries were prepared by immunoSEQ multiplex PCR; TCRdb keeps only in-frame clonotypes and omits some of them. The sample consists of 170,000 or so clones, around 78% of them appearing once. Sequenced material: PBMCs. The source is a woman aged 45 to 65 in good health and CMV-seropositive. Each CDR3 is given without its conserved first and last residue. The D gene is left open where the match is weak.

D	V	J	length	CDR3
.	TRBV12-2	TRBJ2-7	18	ASRAARDRGATPLSYEQY
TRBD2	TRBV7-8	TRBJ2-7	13	ASSLEGGGAYEQY
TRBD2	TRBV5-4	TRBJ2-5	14	ASSRTGTSSQETQY
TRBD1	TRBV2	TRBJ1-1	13	ASIFAGTGGYLPF
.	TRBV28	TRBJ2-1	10	ASSLGHNEQF
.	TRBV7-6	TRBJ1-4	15	ASSPWGPTDPNEKLF
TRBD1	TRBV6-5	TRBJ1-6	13	ASSYSGTGGSPLH
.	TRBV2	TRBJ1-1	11	ASRADGRSEAF
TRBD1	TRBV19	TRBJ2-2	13	ASSRGQGRTGELF
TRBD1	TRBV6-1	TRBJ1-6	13	ASSEVGQSRSPLH
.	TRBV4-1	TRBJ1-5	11	ASSQAEGRPQH
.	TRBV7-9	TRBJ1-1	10	ASSPDRLVAF
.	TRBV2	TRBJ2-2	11	ATLVEWTGELF
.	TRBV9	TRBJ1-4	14	ASSVGGSPTNEKLF
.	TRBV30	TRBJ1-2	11	ASFNSEARGYT
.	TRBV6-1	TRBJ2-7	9	AAKLSYEQY
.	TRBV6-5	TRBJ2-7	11	ASSYTGAYEQY
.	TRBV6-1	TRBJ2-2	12	ASSDPLNTGELF
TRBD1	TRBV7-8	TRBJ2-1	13	ASSFDRGLYNEQF
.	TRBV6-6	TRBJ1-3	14	ASSYSDSTSGNTIY
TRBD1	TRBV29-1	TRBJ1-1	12	SVDLTDRGPEAF
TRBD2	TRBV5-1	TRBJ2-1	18	ASSSAPQGASGWVFREQF
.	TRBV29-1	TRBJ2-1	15	SVADRTISVSYNEQF
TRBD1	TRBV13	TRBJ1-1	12	ASRLQGTGTEAF
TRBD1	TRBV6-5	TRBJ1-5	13	ASRGQGMSNQPQH
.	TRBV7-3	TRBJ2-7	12	ASSLEGGPYEQY
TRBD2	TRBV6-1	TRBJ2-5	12	ASSATSGGETQY
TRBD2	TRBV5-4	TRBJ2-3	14	ASSLAERGGTDTQY
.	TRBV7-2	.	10	ASSLGYHEQY
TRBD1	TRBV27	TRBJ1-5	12	ASRQTGPNQPQH
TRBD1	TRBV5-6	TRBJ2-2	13	ASSLGQGGIGELF
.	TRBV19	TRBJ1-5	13	ASSVGEGRRQPQH
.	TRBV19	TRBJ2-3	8	ASSRDTQY
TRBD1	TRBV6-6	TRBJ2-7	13	ASSSPDRGIQEQY
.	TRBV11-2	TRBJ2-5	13	ASSLGRALTETQY
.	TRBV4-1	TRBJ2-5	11	ASSQVSRETQY
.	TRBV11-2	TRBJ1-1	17	ASSLDIGGAGFLNTEAF
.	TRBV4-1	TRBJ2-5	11	ASSQGGQETQY
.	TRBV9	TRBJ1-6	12	ASSVQGYNSPLH
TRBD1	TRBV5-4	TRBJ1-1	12	ASSLDRLNTEAF
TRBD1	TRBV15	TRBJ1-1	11	AILTGRNTEAF
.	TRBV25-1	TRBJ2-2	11	ASSKTATGELF
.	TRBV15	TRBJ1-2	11	ATSRDFSDGYT
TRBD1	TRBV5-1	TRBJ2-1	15	ASSSNPGQGAYNEQF
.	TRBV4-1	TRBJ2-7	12	ASSQGAELREQY
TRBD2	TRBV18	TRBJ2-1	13	ASTGSGLPYNEQF